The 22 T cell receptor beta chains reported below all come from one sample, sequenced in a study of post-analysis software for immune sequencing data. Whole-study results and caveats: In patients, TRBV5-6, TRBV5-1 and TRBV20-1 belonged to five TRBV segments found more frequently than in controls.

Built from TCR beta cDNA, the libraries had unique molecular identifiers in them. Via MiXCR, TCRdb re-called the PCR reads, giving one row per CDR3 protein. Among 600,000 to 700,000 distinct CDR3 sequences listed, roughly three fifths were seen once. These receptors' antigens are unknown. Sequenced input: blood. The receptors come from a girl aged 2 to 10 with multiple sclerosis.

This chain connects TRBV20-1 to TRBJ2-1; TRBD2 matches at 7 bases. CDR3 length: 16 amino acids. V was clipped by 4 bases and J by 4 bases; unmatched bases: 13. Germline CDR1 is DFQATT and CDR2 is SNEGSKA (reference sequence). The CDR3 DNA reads TGCAGTGCTATACCCAAAGCGGGAACGCAATACAATGAGCAGTTCTTC. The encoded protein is CSAIPKAGTQYNEQFF.

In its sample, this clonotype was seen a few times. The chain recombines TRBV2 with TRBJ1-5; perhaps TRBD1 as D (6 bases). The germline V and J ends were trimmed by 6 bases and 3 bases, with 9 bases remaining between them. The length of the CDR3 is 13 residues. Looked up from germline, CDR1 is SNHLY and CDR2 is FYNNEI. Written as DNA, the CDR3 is TGTGCCAGCAGCGGACAGTTCAATCAGCCCCAGCATTTT. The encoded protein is CASSGQFNQPQHF.

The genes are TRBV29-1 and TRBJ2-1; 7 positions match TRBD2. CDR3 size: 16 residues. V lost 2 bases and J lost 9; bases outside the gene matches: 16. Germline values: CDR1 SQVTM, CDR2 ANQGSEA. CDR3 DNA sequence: TGCAGCGTTGAACTTGGGGGGGGTCCCACCAGTAGTGAGCAGTTCTTC. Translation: CSVELGGGPTSSEQFF.

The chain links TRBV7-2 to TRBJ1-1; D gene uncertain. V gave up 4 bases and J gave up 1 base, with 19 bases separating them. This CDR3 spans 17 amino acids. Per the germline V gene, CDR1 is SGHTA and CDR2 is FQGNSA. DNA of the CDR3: TGTGCCAGCAGCTCCGTAAACAAAGGGAACCGGAACACTGAAGCTTTCTTT. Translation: CASSSVNKGNRNTEAFF.

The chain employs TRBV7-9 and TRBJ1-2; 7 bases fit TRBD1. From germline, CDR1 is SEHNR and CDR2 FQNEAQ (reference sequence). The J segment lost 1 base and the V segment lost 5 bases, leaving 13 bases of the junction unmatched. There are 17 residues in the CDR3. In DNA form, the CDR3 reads TGTGCCAGCAGCGCCCCTAAGGGGGCGGAATATAACTATGGCTACACCTTC. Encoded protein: CASSAPKGAEYNYGYTF.

The chain's CDR3 is CASSFAADTQYF. The CDR3 nucleotides read TGTGCCAGCAGTTTCGCGGCCGATACGCAGTATTTT. V usage is TRBV12-3 or TRBV12-4 and J usage is TRBJ2-3; D is unclear. The CDR3 has 12 residues. Trimming removed 3 bases from V and 6 bases from J, with 7 bases in between.

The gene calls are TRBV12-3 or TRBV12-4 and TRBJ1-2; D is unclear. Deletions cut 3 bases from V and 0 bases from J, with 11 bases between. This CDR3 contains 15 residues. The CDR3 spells CASSLDGLTNYGYTF. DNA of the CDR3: TGTGCCAGCAGTTTGGACGGGCTAACTAACTATGGCTACACCTTC.

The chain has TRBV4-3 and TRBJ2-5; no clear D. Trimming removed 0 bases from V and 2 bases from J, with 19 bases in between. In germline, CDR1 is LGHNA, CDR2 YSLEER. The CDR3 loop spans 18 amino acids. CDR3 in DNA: TGCGCCAGCAGCCAAGAGGCACATGGGGTAGTGGGACAAGAGACCCAGTACTTC. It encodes CASSQEAHGVVGQETQYF.

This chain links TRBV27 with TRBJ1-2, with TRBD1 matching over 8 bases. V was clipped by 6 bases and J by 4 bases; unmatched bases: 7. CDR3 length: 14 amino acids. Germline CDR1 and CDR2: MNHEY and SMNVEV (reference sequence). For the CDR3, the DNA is TGTGCCAGCAGATCCTCGACAGGGGTCTATGGCTACACCTTC. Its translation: CASRSSTGVYGYTF.

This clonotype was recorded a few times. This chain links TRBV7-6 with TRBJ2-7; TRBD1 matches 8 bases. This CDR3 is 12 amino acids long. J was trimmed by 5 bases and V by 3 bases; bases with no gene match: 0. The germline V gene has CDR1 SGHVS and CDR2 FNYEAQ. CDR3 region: CASSLGQDEQYF. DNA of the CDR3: TGTGCCAGCAGCTTGGGACAGGACGAGCAGTACTTC.

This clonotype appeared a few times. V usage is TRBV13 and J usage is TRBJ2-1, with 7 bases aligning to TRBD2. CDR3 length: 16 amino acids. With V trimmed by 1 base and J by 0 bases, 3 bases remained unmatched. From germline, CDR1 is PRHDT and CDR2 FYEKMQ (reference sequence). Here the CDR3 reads CASSLDRTSSYNEQFF. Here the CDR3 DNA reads TGTGCCAGCAGCTTAGATCGGACTAGCTCCTACAATGAGCAGTTCTTC.

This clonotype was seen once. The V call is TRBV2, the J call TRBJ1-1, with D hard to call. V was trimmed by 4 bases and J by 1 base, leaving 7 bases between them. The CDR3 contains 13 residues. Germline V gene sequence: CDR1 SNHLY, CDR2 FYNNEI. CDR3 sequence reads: CASSGTWNTEAFF. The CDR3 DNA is TGTGCCAGCAGTGGCACATGGAACACTGAAGCTTTCTTT. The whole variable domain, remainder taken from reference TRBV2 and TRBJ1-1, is EPEVTQTPSHQVTQMGQEVILRCVPISNHLYFYWYRQILGQKVEFLVSFYNNEISEKSEIFDDQFSVERPDGSNFTLKIRSTKLEDSAMYFCASSGTWNTEAFFGQGTRLTVV.

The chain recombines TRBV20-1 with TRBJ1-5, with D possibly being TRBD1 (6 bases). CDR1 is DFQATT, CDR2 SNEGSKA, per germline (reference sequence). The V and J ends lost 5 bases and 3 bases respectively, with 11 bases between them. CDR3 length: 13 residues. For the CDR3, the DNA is TGCAGTGCTGGGGGCATCCCCAATCAGCCCCAGCATTTT. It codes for CSAGGIPNQPQHF.

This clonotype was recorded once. In nucleotides, the CDR3 is TGCAGTGCTAGCCCACGGGGAAGGCAGTATTTT. Protein product: CSASPRGRQYF. The rearrangement links TRBV20-1 to TRBJ2-3; tentatively, D is TRBD2 (5 bases). Germline V gene lookup returns CDR1 DFQATT and CDR2 SNEGSKA (reference sequence). The ends were cut back, 3 bases at V and 11 bases at J, with 12 bases in the middle. This CDR3 contains 11 residues.

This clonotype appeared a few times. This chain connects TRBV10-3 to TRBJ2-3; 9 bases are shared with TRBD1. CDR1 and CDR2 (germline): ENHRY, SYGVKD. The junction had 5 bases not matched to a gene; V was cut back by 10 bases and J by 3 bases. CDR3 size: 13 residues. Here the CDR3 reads CATQTGGTDTQYF. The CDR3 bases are TGTGCCACTCAGACAGGGGGAACAGATACGCAGTATTTT.

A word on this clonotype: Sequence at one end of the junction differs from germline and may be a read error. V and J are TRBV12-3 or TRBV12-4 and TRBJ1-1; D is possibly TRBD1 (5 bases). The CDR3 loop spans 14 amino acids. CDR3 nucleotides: TGTGCCAGCAATTTAGGGGCGAAGAACACTGAAGCTTTCTTT. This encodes CASNLGAKNTEAFF.

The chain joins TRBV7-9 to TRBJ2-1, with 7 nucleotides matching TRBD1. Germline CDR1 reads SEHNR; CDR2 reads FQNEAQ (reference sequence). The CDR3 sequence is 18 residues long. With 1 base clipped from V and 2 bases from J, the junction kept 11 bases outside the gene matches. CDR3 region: CASSLEPYRGPPYNEQFF. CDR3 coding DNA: TGTGCCAGCAGCTTAGAACCCTACAGGGGCCCCCCCTACAATGAGCAGTTCTTC.

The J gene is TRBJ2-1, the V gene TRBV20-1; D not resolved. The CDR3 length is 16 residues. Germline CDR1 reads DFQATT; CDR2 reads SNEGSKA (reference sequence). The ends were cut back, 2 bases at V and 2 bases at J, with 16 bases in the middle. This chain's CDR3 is CSARSILGAAYNEQFF. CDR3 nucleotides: TGCAGTGCTAGATCGATCCTAGGTGCGGCCTACAATGAGCAGTTCTTC.

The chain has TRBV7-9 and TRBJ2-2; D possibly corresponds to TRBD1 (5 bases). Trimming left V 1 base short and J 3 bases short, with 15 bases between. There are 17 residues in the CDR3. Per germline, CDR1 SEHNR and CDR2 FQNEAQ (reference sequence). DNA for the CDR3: TGTGCCAGCAGCTTAGGCAGGGCCGACCTTCACACCGGGGAGCTGTTTTTT. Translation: CASSLGRADLHTGELFF.

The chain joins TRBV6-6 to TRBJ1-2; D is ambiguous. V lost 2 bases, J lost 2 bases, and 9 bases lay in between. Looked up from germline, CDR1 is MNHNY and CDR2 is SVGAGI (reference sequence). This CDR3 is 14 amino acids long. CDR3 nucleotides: TGTGCCAGCAGTTACGCTCAGGAGAACTATGGCTACACCTTC. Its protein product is CASSYAQENYGYTF.

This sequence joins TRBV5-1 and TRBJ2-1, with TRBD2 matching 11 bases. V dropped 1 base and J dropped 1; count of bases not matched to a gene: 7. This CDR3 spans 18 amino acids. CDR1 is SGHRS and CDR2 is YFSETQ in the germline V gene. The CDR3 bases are TGCGCCAGCAGCTTGATGGCTAGCGGGAGGTTTTCCTACAATGAGCAGTTCTTC. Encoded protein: CASSLMASGRFSYNEQFF.

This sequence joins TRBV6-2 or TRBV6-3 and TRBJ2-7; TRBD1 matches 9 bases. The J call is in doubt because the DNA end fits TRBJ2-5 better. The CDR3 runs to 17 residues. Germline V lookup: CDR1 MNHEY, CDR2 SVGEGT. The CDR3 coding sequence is TGTGCCAGCTACCCACACACAGGGGGCTTATCGAAAGAGACCCAGTACTTC. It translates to CASYPHTGGLSKETQYF.